A selection of T cell receptor beta chains follows, all from one sample in a study of radiation and T cells in renal cell carcinoma. The method was immunoSEQ multiplex PCR; TCRdb's version includes in-frame clones alone and lacks a portion of them. The table includes over 90,000 clones, approximately 82% detected once. Sequences were derived from blood, sampled from a patient whose treatment included radiotherapy and nephrectomy. All receptors derive from a man aged 55 to 70 with renal cell carcinoma. Each CDR3 is given with its conserved first and last residue. D genes are given only for firm matches. Clone sizes are given selectively: once, few, many, or a class where the clone is expanded.

J | D | V | size | DNA | CDR3
TRBJ2-3 | TRBD1 | TRBV19 | once | TGTGCCAGTAGTACACAGGGGGCAGATACGCAGTATTTT | CASSTQGADTQYF
TRBJ2-1 | - | TRBV7-9 | - | TGTGCCAGCAGCCGCCCGGGTGGCAGGGTAAATGAGCAGTTCTTC | CASSRPGGRVNEQFF
TRBJ2-7 | - | TRBV19 | - | TGTGCCAGTAGCCGGCCGACAGCGTCCTACGAGCAGTACTTC | CASSRPTASYEQYF
TRBJ2-5 | TRBD2 | TRBV27 | once | TGTGCCAGCAGTTTATCGATCGGGACTAGCGGTTCAGGGGCCCAGTACTTC | CASSLSIGTSGSGAQYF
TRBJ1-1 | - | TRBV9 | - | TGTGCCAGCGGCGACGCCACTGAAGCTTTCTTT | CASGDATEAFF
TRBJ2-3 | - | TRBV15 | once | TGTGCCACCAGCAGAGATCAGGGGGGGAAAACTAGCGTCACAGATACGCAGTATTTT | CATSRDQGGKTSVTDTQYF
TRBJ2-7 | - | TRBV7-8 | - | TGTGCCAGCAGCTTGGCCGGGGGTTACGACGAGCAGTACTTC | CASSLAGGYDEQYF
TRBJ1-1 | TRBD1 | TRBV5-1 | - | TGCGCCAGCAGCTGGGGGGACAGGGAGAACACTGAAGCTTTCTTT | CASSWGDRENTEAFF
TRBJ1-4 | TRBD1 | TRBV4-3 | - | TGCGCCAGCAGCCGACAGGGTTCCGATGAAAAACTGTTTTTT | CASSRQGSDEKLFF
TRBJ2-5 | - | TRBV19 | - | TGTGCCAGTAGACCAGGGGCGGCAGGAGAGACCCAGTACTTC | CASRPGAAGETQYF
TRBJ2-1 | - | TRBV18 | once | TGTGCCAGCTCACGGCTCGCAGGGGAGAATGAGCAGTTCTTC | CASSRLAGENEQFF
TRBJ1-2 | - | TRBV6-6 | - | TGTGCCAGCAGTTACCCGACGAATGGCTACACCTTC | CASSYPTNGYTF
TRBJ2-1 | TRBD2 | TRBV10-3 | - | TGTGCCATCAGTCCGACTAGCGGGAAAGGCAATGAGCAGTTCTTC | CAISPTSGKGNEQFF
TRBJ2-3 | - | TRBV18 | - | TGTGCCAGCTCACCAAGGAACGGGAACACAGATACGCAGTATTTT | CASSPRNGNTDTQYF
TRBJ2-2 | - | TRBV2 | - | TGTGCCAGCAGTATGTGGGCGAGCGGGGAGCTGTTTTTT | CASSMWASGELFF
TRBJ2-5 | TRBD2 | TRBV19 | - | TGTGCCAGTTGTCCCGCGCCGGGGGGAGCGGGGACCCAGTACTTC | CASCPAPGGAGTQYF
TRBJ2-7 | - | TRBV6-1 | - | TGTGCCAGCATAATAGTAGGCAGTAACTACGAGCAGTACTTC | CASIIVGSNYEQYF
TRBJ2-2 | TRBD1 | TRBV5-4 | - | TGTGCCAGCAGCTTACAGGGGGCGCGGACCGGGGAGCTGTTTTTT | CASSLQGARTGELFF
TRBJ2-1 | - | TRBV5-1 | - | TGCGCCAGCAGCATAACAGGGTCAAGGGATGAGCAGTTCTTC | CASSITGSRDEQFF
TRBJ2-7 | - | TRBV6-5 | - | TGTGCCAGCAGTTCGACAGGCTCCTACGAGCAGTACTTC | CASSSTGSYEQYF
TRBJ2-5 | - | TRBV7-9 | few | TGTGCCAGCAGCTTATTCGGGGTCGGGGAGACCCAGTACTTC | CASSLFGVGETQYF
TRBJ1-4 | TRBD1 | TRBV27 | - | TGTGCCAGCAGTTTGTACAGGGGGCGGCCTGAAAAACTGTTTTTT | CASSLYRGRPEKLFF
TRBJ2-3 | - | TRBV5-1 | once | TGCGCCAGCACAGCGCAGGGGCGTACTAGCACAGATACGCAGTATTTT | CASTAQGRTSTDTQYF
TRBJ2-7 | - | TRBV4-1 | - | TGCGCCAGCAGTCTCAGTCAGCCCTACGAGCAGTACTTC | CASSLSQPYEQYF
TRBJ2-7 | TRBD2 | TRBV18 | - | TGTGCCAGCTCACCACCCGGACTAGCGGAGGAGCAGTACTTC | CASSPPGLAEEQYF
TRBJ2-4 | - | TRBV5-4 | - | TGTGCCAGCAGCTTGGCTTGGGGAAGCGGGAACATTCAGTACTTC | CASSLAWGSGNIQYF
TRBJ1-4 | - | TRBV4-1 | - | TGCGCCAGCAGCCGACCGGATAACAGTTGGGATAGTGAAAAACTGTTTTTT | CASSRPDNSWDSEKLFF
TRBJ2-7 | - | TRBV13 | - | TGTGCCAGCAGCTACTTTGGGGGGAGCTCCTACGAGCAGTACTTC | CASSYFGGSSYEQYF
TRBJ2-1 | TRBD2 | TRBV6-1 | once | TGTGCCATCGCTCTGGGACTAGGGGTAGATGAGCAGTTCTTC | CAIALGLGVDEQFF
TRBJ2-3 | TRBD2 | TRBV11-2 | once | TGTGCCAGCAGCCCGCGGGGGACAGATACGCAGTATTTT | CASSPRGTDTQYF
TRBJ2-3 | TRBD2 | TRBV5-1 | - | TGCGCCAGCAGCGAGGGACTAGCAACAGATACGCAGTATTTT | CASSEGLATDTQYF
TRBJ2-1 | - | TRBV19 | - | TGTGCCAGTCGAACCCTCAGCGGCTCCTACAATGAGCAGTTCTTC | CASRTLSGSYNEQFF
TRBJ2-1 | - | TRBV10-1 | - | TGCGCCAGCAGTGAGCAGGGAAGGGGGGATGAGCAGTTCTTC | CASSEQGRGDEQFF
TRBJ2-1 | TRBD1 | TRBV7-9 | - | TGTGCCAGCAGCCCCCGACAGGGGAGGCCGCGCTCCTACAATGAGCAGTTCTTC | CASSPRQGRPRSYNEQFF
TRBJ1-4 | - | TRBV30 | - | TGTGCCTGGACTGGGCCCCCGGGACAACATGAAAAACTGTTTTTT | CAWTGPPGQHEKLFF
TRBJ2-2 | - | TRBV29-1 | - | TGCAGCGTCTGGTCACGCGGGGAGCTGTTTTTT | CSVWSRGELFF
TRBJ1-5 | - | TRBV27 | - | TGTGCCAGCGGGAGGGGCAATCAGCCCCAGCATTTT | CASGRGNQPQHF
TRBJ1-2 | TRBD1 | TRBV9 | - | TGTGCCAGCAGCGGGGAGACAGGGGCGGGTGAGGGCTACACCTTC | CASSGETGAGEGYTF
TRBJ2-1 | - | TRBV6-5 | - | TGTGCCACCAAACAACCCCTCCCGCAGGTTATTAAGCAGTTCTTC | CATKQPLPQVIKQFF
TRBJ2-2 | TRBD1 | TRBV5-1 | few | TGCGCCAGCAGCTTGGATGGGACAGGGCGTACCGGGGAGCTGTTTTTT | CASSLDGTGRTGELFF
TRBJ1-1 | - | TRBV7-9 | - | TGTGCCAGCAGTTTCGACACCCCTAAAGCTTTCTTT | CASSFDTPKAFF
TRBJ1-1 | - | TRBV11-2 | - | TGTGCCAGCAGCTTATGGTACCGGGAAGAAGCTTTCTTT | CASSLWYREEAFF
TRBJ2-1 | - | TRBV12-2 | - | TGTGCAAGTCGCTCGGCAGGACAGGGCAGCCACATCATGGAGCAGTTCTTC | CASRSAGQGSHIMEQFF
TRBJ2-7 | - | TRBV20-1 | - | TGCAGTGCTAGTGACTCAAACGAGCAGTACTTC | CSASDSNEQYF
TRBJ1-1 | - | TRBV10-1 | - | TGCGCCAGCAGTGAGACCCGAAGGAACACTGAAGCTTTCTTT | CASSETRRNTEAFF
TRBJ1-1 | - | TRBV13 | - | TGTGCCAGCAGCCCGCAGGGGCGAGGGGGGAACACTGAAGCTTTCTTT | CASSPQGRGGNTEAFF
TRBJ2-7 | - | TRBV20-1 | - | TGCAGTGCTGCGAGCACCTACGAGCAGTACTTC | CSAASTYEQYF
TRBJ2-2 | - | TRBV15 | few | TGTGCCACCAGCAGAGATCTGGCCGGGGAGCTGTTTTTT | CATSRDLAGELFF
TRBJ2-1 | TRBD2 | TRBV5-1 | few | TGCGCCAGCAGGGTCTCTAGCGGGAGTGGTAGTGAGCAGTTCTTC | CASRVSSGSGSEQFF
TRBJ2-7 | TRBD2 | TRBV7-9 | - | TGTGCCAGCAGCTTCTCCCTAGCGGGAGCCGGCGAGCAGTACTTC | CASSFSLAGAGEQYF
TRBJ1-2 | - | TRBV7-2 | - | TGTGCCAGCAGCTTATCAGGGTCTAACTATGGCTACACCTTC | CASSLSGSNYGYTF
TRBJ1-1 | - | TRBV7-7 | few | TGTGCCAGCAGCCTCAGAATGAACACTGAAGCTTTCTTT | CASSLRMNTEAFF
TRBJ2-7 | TRBD1 | TRBV4-1 | - | TGCGCCAGCAGTTCCGGGACAGGGGACTACGAGCAGTACTTC | CASSSGTGDYEQYF